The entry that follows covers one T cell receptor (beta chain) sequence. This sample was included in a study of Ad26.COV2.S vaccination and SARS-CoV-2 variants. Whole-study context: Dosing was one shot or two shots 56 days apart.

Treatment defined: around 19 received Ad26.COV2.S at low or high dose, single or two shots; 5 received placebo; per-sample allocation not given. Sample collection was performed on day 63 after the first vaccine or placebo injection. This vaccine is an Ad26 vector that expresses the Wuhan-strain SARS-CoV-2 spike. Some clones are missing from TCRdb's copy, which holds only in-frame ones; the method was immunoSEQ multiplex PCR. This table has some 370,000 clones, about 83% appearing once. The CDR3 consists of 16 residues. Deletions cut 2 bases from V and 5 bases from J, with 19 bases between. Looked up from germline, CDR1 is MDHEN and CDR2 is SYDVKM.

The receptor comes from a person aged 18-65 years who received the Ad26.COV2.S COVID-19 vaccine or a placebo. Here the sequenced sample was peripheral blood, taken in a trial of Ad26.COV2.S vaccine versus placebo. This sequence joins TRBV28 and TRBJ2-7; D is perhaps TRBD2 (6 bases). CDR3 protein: CASSLGGTQLYHEQYF. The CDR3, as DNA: TGTGCCAGCAGTTTAGGGGGGACTCAACTTTACCACGAGCAGTACTTC. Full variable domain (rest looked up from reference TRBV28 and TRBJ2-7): DVKVTQSSRYLVKRTGEKVFLECVQDMDHENMFWYRQDPGLGLRLIYFSYDVKMKEKGDIPEGYSVSREKKERFSLILESASTNQTSMYLCASSLGGTQLYHEQYFGPGTRLTVT.